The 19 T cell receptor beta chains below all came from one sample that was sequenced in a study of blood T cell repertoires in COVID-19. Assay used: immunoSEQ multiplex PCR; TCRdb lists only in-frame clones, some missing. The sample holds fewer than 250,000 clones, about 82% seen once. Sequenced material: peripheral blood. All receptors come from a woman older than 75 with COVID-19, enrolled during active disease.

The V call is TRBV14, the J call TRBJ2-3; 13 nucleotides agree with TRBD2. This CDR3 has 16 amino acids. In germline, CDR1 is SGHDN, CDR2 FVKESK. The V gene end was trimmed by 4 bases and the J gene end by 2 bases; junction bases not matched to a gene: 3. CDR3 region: CASSPGLAGYTDTQYF. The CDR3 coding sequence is TGTGCCAGCAGCCCGGGACTAGCGGGGTACACAGATACGCAGTATTTT.

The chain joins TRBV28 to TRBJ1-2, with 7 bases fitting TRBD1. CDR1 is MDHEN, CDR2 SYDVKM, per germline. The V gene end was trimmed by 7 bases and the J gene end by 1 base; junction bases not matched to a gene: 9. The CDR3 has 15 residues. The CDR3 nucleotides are TGTGCCAGCAAGGGGGCAGGGTCGGGTAACTATGGCTACACCTTC. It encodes CASKGAGSGNYGYTF.

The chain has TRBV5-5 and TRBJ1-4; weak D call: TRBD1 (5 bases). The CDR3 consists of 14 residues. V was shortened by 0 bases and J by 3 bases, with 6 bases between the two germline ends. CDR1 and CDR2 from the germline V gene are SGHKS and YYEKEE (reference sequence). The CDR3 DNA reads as TGTGCCAGCAGCTTGGACAGGCCTAATGAAAAACTGTTTTTT. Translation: CASSLDRPNEKLFF.

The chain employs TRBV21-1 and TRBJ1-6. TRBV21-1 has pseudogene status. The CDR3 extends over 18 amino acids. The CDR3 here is CASSKERRGSSYNSPLHF. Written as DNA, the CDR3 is TGTGCCAGCAGCAAAGAGCGGCGGGGTTCGTCCTATAATTCACCCCTCCACTTT.

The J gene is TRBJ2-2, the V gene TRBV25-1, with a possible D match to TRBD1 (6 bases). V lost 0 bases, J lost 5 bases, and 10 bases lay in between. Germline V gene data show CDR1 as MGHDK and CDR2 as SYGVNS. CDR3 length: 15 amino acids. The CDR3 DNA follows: TGTGCCAGCAGTGAATACAGGGGTACTACCGGGGAGCTGTTTTTT. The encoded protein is CASSEYRGTTGELFF.

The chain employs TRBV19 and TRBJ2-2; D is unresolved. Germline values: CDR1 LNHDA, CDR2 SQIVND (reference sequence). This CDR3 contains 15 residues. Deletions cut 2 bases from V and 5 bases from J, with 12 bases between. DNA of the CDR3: TGTGCCAGTAGTATAAACCTTAAACAAACCGGGGAGCTGTTTTTT. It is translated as CASSINLKQTGELFF.

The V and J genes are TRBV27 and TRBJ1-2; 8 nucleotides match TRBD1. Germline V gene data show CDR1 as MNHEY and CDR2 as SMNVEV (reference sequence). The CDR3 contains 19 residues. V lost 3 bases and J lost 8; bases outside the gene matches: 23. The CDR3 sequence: CASSFKQGGTLGRGVGYTF. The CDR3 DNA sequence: TGTGCCAGCAGTTTCAAACAGGGGGGCACGTTAGGGAGAGGGGTAGGCTACACCTTC.

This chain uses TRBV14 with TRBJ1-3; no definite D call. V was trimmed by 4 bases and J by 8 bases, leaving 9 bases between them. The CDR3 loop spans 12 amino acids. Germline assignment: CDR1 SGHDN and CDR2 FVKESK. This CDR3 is CASSLKADTIYF. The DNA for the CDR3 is TGTGCCAGCAGCCTTAAAGCGGACACCATATATTTT. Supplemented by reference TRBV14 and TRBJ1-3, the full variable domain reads EAGVTQFPSHSVIEKGQTVTLRCDPISGHDNLYWYRRVMGKEIKFLLHFVKESKQDESGMPNNRFLAERTGGTYSTLKVQPAELEDSGVYFCASSLKADTIYFGEGSWLTVV.

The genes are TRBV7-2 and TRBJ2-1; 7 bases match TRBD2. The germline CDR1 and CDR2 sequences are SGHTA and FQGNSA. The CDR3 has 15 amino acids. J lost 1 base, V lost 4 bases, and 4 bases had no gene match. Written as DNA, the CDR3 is TGTGCCAGCAGCTCCGCTAGCGGTTCCTACAATGAGCAGTTCTTC. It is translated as CASSSASGSYNEQFF. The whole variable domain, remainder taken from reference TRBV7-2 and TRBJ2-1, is GAGVSQSPSNKVTEKGKDVELRCDPISGHTALYWYRQSLGQGLEFLIYFQGNSAPDKSGLPSDRFSAERTGGSVSTLTIQRTQQEDSAVYLCASSSASGSYNEQFFGPGTRLTVL.

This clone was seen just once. CDR3 in DNA: TGTGCCACCAGTGACAGGGGGGTAGGAGACTATGGCTACACCTTC. This sequence encodes CATSDRGVGDYGYTF. The V call is TRBV24-1, the J call TRBJ1-2, with TRBD1 matching over 7 bases. CDR1 is KGHDR and CDR2 is SFDVKD in the germline V gene. The V gene end was trimmed by 4 bases and the J gene end by 3 bases; junction bases not matched to a gene: 7. This CDR3 has 15 amino acids.

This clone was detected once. The CDR3 DNA is TGTGCCAGCAGCCAAGATCCCGGACAGGGTCGATCACCCCTCCACTTT. Amino acids: CASSQDPGQGRSPLHF. This chain links TRBV3-1 (or the pseudogene TRBV3-2) with TRBJ1-6; 8 bases match TRBD1. In germline, CDR1 is LGHDT, CDR2 YNNKEL (reference sequence). CDR3 length: 16 amino acids. Trimming removed 0 bases from V and 10 bases from J; junction bases left unmatched: 8.

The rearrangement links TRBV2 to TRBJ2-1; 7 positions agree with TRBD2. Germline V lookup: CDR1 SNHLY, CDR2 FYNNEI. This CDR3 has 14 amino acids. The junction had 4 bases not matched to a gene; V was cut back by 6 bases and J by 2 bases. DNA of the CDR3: TGTGCCAGCAGCGGACTAGTTGCCTACAATGAGCAGTTCTTC. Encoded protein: CASSGLVAYNEQFF.

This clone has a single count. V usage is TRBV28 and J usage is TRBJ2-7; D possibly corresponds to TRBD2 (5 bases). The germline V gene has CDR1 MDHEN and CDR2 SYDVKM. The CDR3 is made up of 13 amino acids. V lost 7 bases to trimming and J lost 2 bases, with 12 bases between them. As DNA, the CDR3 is TGTGCCAGCAACGGAGGATACACCTACGAGCAGTACGTC. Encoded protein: CASNGGYTYEQYV.

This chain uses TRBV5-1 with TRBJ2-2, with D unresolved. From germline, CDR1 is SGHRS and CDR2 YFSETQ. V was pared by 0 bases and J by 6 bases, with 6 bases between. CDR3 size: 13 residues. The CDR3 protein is CASSLEAPGELFF. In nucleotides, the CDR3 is TGCGCCAGCAGCTTGGAAGCCCCCGGGGAGCTGTTTTTT. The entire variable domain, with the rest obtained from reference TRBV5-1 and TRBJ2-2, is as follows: KAGVTQTPRYLIKTRGQQVTLSCSPISGHRSVSWYQQTPGQGLQFLFEYFSETQRNKGNFPGRFSGRQFSNSRSEMNVSTLELGDSALYLCASSLEAPGELFFGEGSRLTVL.

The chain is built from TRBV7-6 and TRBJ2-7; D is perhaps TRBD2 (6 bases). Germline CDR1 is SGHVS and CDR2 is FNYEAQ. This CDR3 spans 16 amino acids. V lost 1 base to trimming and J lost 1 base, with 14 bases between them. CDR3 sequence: CASSLVGRDFSYEQYV. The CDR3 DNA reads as TGTGCCAGCAGCTTAGTTGGCAGGGACTTTTCCTACGAGCAGTACGTC.

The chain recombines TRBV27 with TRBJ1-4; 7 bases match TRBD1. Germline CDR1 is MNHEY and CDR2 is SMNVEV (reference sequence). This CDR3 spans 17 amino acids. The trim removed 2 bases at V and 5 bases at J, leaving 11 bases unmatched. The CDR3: CASSLNPPGTANEKLFF. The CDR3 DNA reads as TGTGCCAGCAGTTTAAACCCCCCCGGGACAGCAAATGAAAAACTGTTTTTT. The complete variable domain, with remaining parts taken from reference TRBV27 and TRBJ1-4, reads EAQVTQNPRYLITVTGKKLTVTCSQNMNHEYMSWYRQDPGLGLRQIYYSMNVEVTDKGDVPEGYKVSRKEKRNFPLILESPSPNQTSLYFCASSLNPPGTANEKLFFGSGTQLSVL.

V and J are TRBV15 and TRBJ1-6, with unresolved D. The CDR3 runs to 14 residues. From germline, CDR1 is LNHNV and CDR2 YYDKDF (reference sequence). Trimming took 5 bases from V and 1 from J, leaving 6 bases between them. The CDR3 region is CATSSRSYNSPLHF. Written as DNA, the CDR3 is TGTGCCACCAGCTCCCGGTCCTATAATTCACCCCTCCACTTT. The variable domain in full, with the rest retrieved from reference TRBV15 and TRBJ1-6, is DAMVIQNPRYQVTQFGKPVTLSCSQTLNHNVMYWYQQKSSQAPKLLFHYYDKDFNNEADTPDNFQSRRPNTSFCFLDIRSPGLGDTAMYLCATSSRSYNSPLHFGNGTRLTVT.

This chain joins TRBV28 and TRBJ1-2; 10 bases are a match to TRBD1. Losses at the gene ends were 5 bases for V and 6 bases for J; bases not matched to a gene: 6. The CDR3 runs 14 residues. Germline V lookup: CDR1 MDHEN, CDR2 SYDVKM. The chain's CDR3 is CASSPTGGAHGYTF. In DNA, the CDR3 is TGTGCCAGCAGTCCGACAGGGGGCGCCCATGGCTACACCTTC.

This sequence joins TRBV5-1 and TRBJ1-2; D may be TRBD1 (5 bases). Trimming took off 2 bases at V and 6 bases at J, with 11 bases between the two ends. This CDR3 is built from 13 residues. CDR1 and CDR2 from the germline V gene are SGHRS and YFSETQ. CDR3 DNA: TGCGCCAGCAGCTTCCAAGGGGCGGATGGCTACACCTTC. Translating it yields CASSFQGADGYTF.